A selection of T cell receptor beta chains follows, all from one sample in a study of blood T cell repertoires in COVID-19. Produced via immunoSEQ multiplex PCR; TCRdb's table is partial and in-frame only. In the table there are about 140,000 clones, roughly 79% of which are singletons. The sequenced material came from PBMCs or T cells enriched from blood (not recorded which). The receptors were gathered from a woman aged 50 to 60 who had recovered from COVID-19. CDR3s include the opening cysteine and the closing phenylalanine or tryptophan. Fields, in order: CDR3 DNA, CDR3 protein, J gene, V gene, D gene, clone size. D genes are given only for firm matches. Clone size is stated in some rows and not others, as once, few, many or a class when expanded.

DNA: TGTGCCAGCAAGGACAGTATCCAAGAGACCCAGTACTTC
CDR3: CASKDSIQETQYF
J: TRBJ2-5
V: TRBV3-1/TRBV3-2
D: NA
size: once

DNA: TGTGCCAGCAGCCCTCGACGGGATTCCTACGAGCAGTACTTC
CDR3: CASSPRRDSYEQYF
J: TRBJ2-7
V: TRBV3-1/TRBV3-2
D: NA
size: NA

DNA: TGTGCCAGCCTTTTCCAAGAGACCCAGTACTTC
CDR3: CASLFQETQYF
J: TRBJ2-5
V: TRBV19
D: NA
size: NA

DNA: TGTGCCTGGAGAAGGACAGCGAACACTGAAGCTTTCTTT
CDR3: CAWRRTANTEAFF
J: TRBJ1-1
V: TRBV30
D: NA
size: once

DNA: TGTGCCAGCAGTATAGGACAGGGCCCCAGGTGGCCCCAGCATTTT
CDR3: CASSIGQGPRWPQHF
J: TRBJ1-5
V: TRBV27
D: TRBD1
size: NA

DNA: TGTGCCAGCAGTTTATTAGGGGAACCCTCAGGGGCCACTGAAGCTTTCTTT
CDR3: CASSLLGEPSGATEAFF
J: TRBJ1-1
V: TRBV27
D: NA
size: many

DNA: TGTGCCAGCAGCAGAACGGGGACTCATACCCTTCGCAATGAGCAGTTCTTC
CDR3: CASSRTGTHTLRNEQFF
J: TRBJ2-1
V: TRBV7-8
D: NA
size: NA

DNA: TGTGCCAGCAGCCAAGGACTGAGGAATGAAAAACTGTTTTTT
CDR3: CASSQGLRNEKLFF
J: TRBJ1-4
V: TRBV3-1/TRBV3-2
D: NA
size: NA

DNA: TGTGCCAGCAGTTTTTCTTCTCGTGGCTACACCTTC
CDR3: CASSFSSRGYTF
J: TRBJ1-2
V: TRBV12-3/TRBV12-4
D: NA
size: NA

DNA: TGTGCCAGTAGTATCCCGGGCAGGGGGAACTATGGCTACACCTTC
CDR3: CASSIPGRGNYGYTF
J: TRBJ1-2
V: TRBV19
D: TRBD1
size: NA

DNA: TGTGCCAGCAGTTATGGGAGCGGTGGGACCCAGTACTTC
CDR3: CASSYGSGGTQYF
J: TRBJ2-5
V: TRBV6-5
D: NA
size: few

DNA: TGTGCCAGCGGCCAGCGGGGGGCGGGAACAGATACGCAGTATTTT
CDR3: CASGQRGAGTDTQYF
J: TRBJ2-3
V: TRBV25-1
D: TRBD2
size: NA

DNA: TGTGCCAGCAGTGAAGCGGCCCAGGGCGATGAGCAGTTCTTC
CDR3: CASSEAAQGDEQFF
J: TRBJ2-1
V: TRBV2
D: NA
size: NA

DNA: TGTGCCAGCCCCAGGGCCACTGAAGCTTTCTTT
CDR3: CASPRATEAFF
J: TRBJ1-1
V: TRBV21-1
D: NA
size: NA

DNA: TGTGCCAGCAGCTTAGGCCAGGGGGCTTGGGAGACCCAGTACTTC
CDR3: CASSLGQGAWETQYF
J: TRBJ2-5
V: TRBV11-2
D: TRBD1
size: NA

DNA: TGTGCCAGCAGCCAATGGACATCTTATGCTACTGGCTACACCTTC
CDR3: CASSQWTSYATGYTF
J: TRBJ1-2
V: TRBV11-2
D: NA
size: NA

DNA: TGTGCCAGCAGTGACAGGGGGATTAATTCACCCCTCCACTTT
CDR3: CASSDRGINSPLHF
J: TRBJ1-6
V: TRBV6-1
D: TRBD1
size: few

DNA: TGTGCCAGCAGCTCTTCGACAGGGACGGGTTCACCCCTCCACTTT
CDR3: CASSSSTGTGSPLHF
J: TRBJ1-6
V: TRBV7-3
D: TRBD1
size: once

DNA: TGTGCCATCAGTGACAACTCCGGGACTTCGAGGACTCCCTACGAGCAGTACTTC
CDR3: CAISDNSGTSRTPYEQYF
J: TRBJ2-7
V: TRBV10-3
D: NA
size: few

DNA: TGTGCCAGTACATCGCTGCCAGGGAATGGGTCCGGTGAGCAGTTCTTC
CDR3: CASTSLPGNGSGEQFF
J: TRBJ2-1
V: TRBV19
D: NA
size: once

DNA: TGTGCCAGCAGCAGGACAGGGGGCACCGGGGAGCTGTTTTTT
CDR3: CASSRTGGTGELFF
J: TRBJ2-2
V: TRBV13
D: TRBD1
size: NA

DNA: TGTGCCAGCAGTGAAGCGCTTCGGGGCAATCAGCCCCAGCATTTT
CDR3: CASSEALRGNQPQHF
J: TRBJ1-5
V: TRBV2
D: NA
size: NA

DNA: TGTGCCATACAGCGGACAGCTGGAAACACCATATATTTT
CDR3: CAIQRTAGNTIYF
J: TRBJ1-3
V: TRBV6-5
D: NA
size: NA

DNA: TGCGCCAGCAGCCAAGCACGGGTTTTGGGAGAGACCCAGTACTTC
CDR3: CASSQARVLGETQYF
J: TRBJ2-5
V: TRBV4-1
D: NA
size: NA

DNA: TGTGCCAGCAGCTTAGAACAGGGGCTAAGCGGGGAGCTGTTTTTT
CDR3: CASSLEQGLSGELFF
J: TRBJ2-2
V: TRBV7-9
D: TRBD1
size: NA

DNA: TGTGCCAGCAGCTCCCGGGACAGGGCCACTGAAGCTTTCTTT
CDR3: CASSSRDRATEAFF
J: TRBJ1-1
V: TRBV13
D: TRBD1
size: NA

DNA: TGTGCCAGCAGCCAAGGAGCGACCCGGTGGAACACCATATATTTT
CDR3: CASSQGATRWNTIYF
J: TRBJ1-3
V: TRBV3-1/TRBV3-2
D: NA
size: NA

DNA: TGTGCCAGCATCTCGGCCCGGACTAGTATCACCGGGGAGCTGTTTTTT
CDR3: CASISARTSITGELFF
J: TRBJ2-2
V: TRBV28
D: TRBD2
size: many

DNA: TGCGCCAGCAGCTTAGCGGGAGAGCTTGAGCAGTTCTTC
CDR3: CASSLAGELEQFF
J: TRBJ2-1
V: TRBV5-1
D: TRBD2
size: once

DNA: TGTGCCAGCAGCTTGGGGCAGGGGGTGGGTGAGCAGTTCTTC
CDR3: CASSLGQGVGEQFF
J: TRBJ2-1
V: TRBV11-2
D: TRBD1
size: NA

DNA: TGTGCCAGCAGCTCGGGACTAGCGGGGCCAACAGATACGCAGTATTTT
CDR3: CASSSGLAGPTDTQYF
J: TRBJ2-3
V: TRBV11-2
D: TRBD2
size: NA

DNA: TGTGCCAGCAGCTTAGGTTCGAGAGGGTCGAGGGGGACCATTGAAGCTTTCTTT
CDR3: CASSLGSRGSRGTIEAFF
J: TRBJ1-1
V: TRBV7-9
D: NA
size: once

DNA: TGTGCCAGCAGCCCCGGACAGGGGGCTAGCTATGGCTACACCTTC
CDR3: CASSPGQGASYGYTF
J: TRBJ1-2
V: TRBV6-6
D: TRBD1
size: NA

DNA: TGTGCCAGTACCCGACAGCACTCTGGAAACACCATATATTTT
CDR3: CASTRQHSGNTIYF
J: TRBJ1-3
V: TRBV19
D: NA
size: NA

DNA: TGTGCCAGCAGCCAAGACGGAGGGATTAGTAATCAGCCCCAGCATTTT
CDR3: CASSQDGGISNQPQHF
J: TRBJ1-5
V: TRBV3-1/TRBV3-2
D: NA
size: NA

DNA: TGTGCCAGCAGTGAATATCGGACAGGGGGTTTCGAGCAGTACTTC
CDR3: CASSEYRTGGFEQYF
J: TRBJ2-7
V: TRBV25-1
D: TRBD1
size: many

DNA: TGTGCCAGCATCGGACAGGGCGGGGGCTACACCTTC
CDR3: CASIGQGGGYTF
J: TRBJ1-2
V: TRBV6-5
D: TRBD1
size: NA

DNA: TGTGCCAGCAGCCCAGACGGAGACACTGAAGCTTTCTTT
CDR3: CASSPDGDTEAFF
J: TRBJ1-1
V: TRBV7-9
D: NA
size: NA

DNA: TGTGCCAGCAGCCCCGAAGGGACTAGCGGGAGTGCCGGGGAGCTGTTTTTT
CDR3: CASSPEGTSGSAGELFF
J: TRBJ2-2
V: TRBV4-2
D: TRBD2
size: NA

DNA: TGTGCCAGCAGCCCTAATAACTATGGCTACACCTTC
CDR3: CASSPNNYGYTF
J: TRBJ1-2
V: TRBV12-3/TRBV12-4
D: NA
size: NA